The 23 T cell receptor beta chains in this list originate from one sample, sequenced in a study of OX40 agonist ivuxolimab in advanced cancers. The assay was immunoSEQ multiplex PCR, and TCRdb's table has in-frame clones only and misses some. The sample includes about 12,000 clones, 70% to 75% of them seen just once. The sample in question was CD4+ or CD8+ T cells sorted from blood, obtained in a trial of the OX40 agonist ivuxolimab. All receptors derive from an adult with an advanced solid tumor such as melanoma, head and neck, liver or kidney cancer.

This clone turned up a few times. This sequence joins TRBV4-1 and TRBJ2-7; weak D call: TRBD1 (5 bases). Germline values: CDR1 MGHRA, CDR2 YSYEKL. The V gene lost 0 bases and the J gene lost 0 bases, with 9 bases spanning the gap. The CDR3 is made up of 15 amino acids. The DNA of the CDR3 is TGCGCCAGCAGCCAAGAGACGGACATCTCCTACGAGCAGTACTTC. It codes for CASSQETDISYEQYF.

Here the CDR3 reads CASSLGLAAPYEQYF. The CDR3 DNA sequence: TGTGCCAGCAGCTTAGGACTAGCGGCCCCCTACGAGCAGTACTTC. The chain is built from TRBV11-2 and TRBJ2-7, with 9 bases lining up with TRBD2. V trimming: 1 base; J trimming: 2 bases; junction bases outside the gene matches: 3. Germline lookup yields CDR1 SGHAT and CDR2 FQNNGV. CDR3 length: 15 amino acids.

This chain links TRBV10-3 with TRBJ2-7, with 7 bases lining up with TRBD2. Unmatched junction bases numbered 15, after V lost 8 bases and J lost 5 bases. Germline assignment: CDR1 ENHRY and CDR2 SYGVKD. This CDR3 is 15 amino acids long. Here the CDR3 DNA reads TGTGCCATCTGCGAAAACCCGGGGGGTGCCCACGAGCAGTACTTC. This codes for CAICENPGGAHEQYF.

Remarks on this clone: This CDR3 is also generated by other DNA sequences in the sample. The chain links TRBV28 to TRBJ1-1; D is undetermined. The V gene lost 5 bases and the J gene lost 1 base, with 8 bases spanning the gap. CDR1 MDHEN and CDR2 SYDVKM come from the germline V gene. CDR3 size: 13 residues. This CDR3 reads CASSLGRNTEAFF. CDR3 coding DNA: TGTGCCAGCAGTCTGGGTCGGAACACTGAAGCTTTCTTT.

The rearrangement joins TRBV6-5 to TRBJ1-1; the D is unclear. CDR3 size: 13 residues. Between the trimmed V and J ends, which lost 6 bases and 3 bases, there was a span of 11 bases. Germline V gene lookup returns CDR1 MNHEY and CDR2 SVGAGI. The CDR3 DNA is TGTGCCAGCAGAACCGACGGATACACTGAAGCTTTCTTT. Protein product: CASRTDGYTEAFF.

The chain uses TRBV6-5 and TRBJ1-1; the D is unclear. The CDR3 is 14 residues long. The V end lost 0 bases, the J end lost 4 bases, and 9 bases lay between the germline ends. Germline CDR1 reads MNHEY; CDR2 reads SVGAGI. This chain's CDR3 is CASSYSSGSTEAFF. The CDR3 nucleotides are TGTGCCAGCAGTTACTCTAGCGGCAGCACTGAAGCTTTCTTT.

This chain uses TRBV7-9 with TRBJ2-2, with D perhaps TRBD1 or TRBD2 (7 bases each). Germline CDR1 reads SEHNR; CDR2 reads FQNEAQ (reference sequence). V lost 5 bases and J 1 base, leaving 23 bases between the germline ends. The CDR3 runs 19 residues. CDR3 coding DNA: TGTGCCAGCAGCCCGTCCGGGACAGCTAGCGGAGTGAACACCGGGGAGCTGTTTTTT. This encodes CASSPSGTASGVNTGELFF. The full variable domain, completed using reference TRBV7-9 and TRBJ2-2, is DTGVSQNPRHKITKRGQNVTFRCDPISEHNRLYWYRQTLGQGPEFLTYFQNEAQLEKSRLLSDRFSAERPKGSFSTLEIQRTEQGDSAMYLCASSPSGTASGVNTGELFFGEGSRLTVL.

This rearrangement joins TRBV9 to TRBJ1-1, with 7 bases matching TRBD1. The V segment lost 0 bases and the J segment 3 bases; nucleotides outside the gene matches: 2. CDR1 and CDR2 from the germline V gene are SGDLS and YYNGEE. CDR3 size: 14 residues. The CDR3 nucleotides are TGTGCCAGCAGCGTAGGGGGGACAGACACTGAAGCTTTCTTT. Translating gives CASSVGGTDTEAFF.

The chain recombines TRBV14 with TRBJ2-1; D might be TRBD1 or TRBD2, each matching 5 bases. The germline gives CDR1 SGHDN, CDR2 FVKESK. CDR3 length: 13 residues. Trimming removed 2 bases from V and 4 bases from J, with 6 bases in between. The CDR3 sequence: CASSQWGYNEQFF. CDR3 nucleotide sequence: TGTGCCAGCAGCCAATGGGGGTACAATGAGCAGTTCTTC.

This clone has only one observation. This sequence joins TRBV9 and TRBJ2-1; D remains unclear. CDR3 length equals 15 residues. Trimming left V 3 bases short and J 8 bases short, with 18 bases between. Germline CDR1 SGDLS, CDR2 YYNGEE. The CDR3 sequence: CASSADGLLIDEQFF. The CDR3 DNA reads TGTGCCAGCAGCGCCGATGGGCTTCTCATCGATGAGCAGTTCTTC.

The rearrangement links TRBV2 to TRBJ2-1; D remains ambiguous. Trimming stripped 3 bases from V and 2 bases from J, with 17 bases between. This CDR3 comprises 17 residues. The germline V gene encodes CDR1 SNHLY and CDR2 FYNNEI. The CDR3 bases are TGTGCCAGCAGTGACGCCCAAAGCGCTGGCCCCTACAATGAGCAGTTCTTC. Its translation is CASSDAQSAGPYNEQFF.

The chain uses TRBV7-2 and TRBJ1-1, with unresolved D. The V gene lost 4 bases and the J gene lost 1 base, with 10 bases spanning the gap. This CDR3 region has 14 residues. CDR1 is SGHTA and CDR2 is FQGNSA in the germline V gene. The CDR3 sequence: CASSWWGGNTEAFF. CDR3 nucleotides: TGTGCCAGCAGCTGGTGGGGTGGGAACACTGAAGCTTTCTTT.

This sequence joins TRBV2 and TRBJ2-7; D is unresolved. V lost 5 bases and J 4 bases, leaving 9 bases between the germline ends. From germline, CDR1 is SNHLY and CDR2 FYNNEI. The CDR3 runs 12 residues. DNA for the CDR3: TGTGCCAGCAGTCAAAACCTGTACGAGCAGTACTTC. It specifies CASSQNLYEQYF.

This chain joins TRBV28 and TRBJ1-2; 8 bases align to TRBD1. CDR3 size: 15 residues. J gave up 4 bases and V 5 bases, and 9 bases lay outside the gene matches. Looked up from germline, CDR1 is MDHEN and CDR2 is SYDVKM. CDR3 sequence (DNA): TGTGCCAGCAGTGCCTTGGACAGGGTCGGCTATGGCTACACCTTC. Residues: CASSALDRVGYGYTF.

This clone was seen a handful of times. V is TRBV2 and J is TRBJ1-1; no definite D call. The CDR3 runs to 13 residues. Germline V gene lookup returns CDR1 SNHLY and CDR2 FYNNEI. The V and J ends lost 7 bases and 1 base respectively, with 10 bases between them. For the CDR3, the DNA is TGTGCCAGCATTAGTAGGGAGAACACTGAAGCTTTCTTT. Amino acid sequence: CASISRENTEAFF.

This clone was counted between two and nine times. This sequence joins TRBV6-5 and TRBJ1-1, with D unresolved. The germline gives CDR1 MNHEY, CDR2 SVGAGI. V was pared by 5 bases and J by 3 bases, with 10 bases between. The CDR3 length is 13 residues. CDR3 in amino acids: CASSEPTDTEAFF. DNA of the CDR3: TGTGCCAGCAGTGAGCCGACCGACACTGAAGCTTTCTTT.

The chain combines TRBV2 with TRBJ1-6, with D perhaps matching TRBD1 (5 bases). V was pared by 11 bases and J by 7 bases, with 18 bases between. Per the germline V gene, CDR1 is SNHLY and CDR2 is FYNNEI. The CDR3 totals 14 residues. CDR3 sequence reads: CAQGGTEGNSPLHF. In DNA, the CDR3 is TGTGCCCAAGGAGGGACGGAGGGGAATTCACCCCTCCACTTT.

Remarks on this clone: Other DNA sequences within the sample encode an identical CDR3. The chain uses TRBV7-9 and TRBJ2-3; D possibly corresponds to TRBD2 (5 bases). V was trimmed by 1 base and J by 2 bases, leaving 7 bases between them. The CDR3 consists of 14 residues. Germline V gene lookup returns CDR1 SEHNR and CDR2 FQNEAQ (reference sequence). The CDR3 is CASSLVLATDTQYF. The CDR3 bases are TGTGCCAGCAGCTTAGTCCTAGCCACAGATACGCAGTATTTT.

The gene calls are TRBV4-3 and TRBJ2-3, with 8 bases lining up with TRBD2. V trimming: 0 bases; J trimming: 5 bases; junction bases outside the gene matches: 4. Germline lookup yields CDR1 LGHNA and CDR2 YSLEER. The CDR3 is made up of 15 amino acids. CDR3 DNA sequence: TGCGCCAGCAGCCAAGATAAGCGGGGGATAGATACGCAGTATTTT. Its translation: CASSQDKRGIDTQYF.

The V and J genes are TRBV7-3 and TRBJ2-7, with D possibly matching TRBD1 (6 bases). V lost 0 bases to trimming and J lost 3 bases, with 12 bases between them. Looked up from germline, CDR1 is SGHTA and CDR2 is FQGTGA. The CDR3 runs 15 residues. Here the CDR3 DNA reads TGTGCCAGCAGCTTAACGTCGGGACAAATCTACGAGCAGTACTTC. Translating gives CASSLTSGQIYEQYF. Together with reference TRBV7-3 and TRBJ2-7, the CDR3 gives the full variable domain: GAGVSQTPSNKVTEKGKYVELRCDPISGHTALYWYRQSLGQGPEFLIYFQGTGAADDSGLPNDRFFAVRPEGSVSTLKIQRTERGDSAVYLCASSLTSGQIYEQYFGPGTRLTVT.

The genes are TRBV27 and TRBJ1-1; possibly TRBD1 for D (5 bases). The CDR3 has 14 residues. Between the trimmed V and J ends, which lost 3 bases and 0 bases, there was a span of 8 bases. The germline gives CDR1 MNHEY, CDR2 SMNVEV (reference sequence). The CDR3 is CASSLGLMNTEAFF. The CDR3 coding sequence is TGTGCCAGCAGTTTGGGGCTGATGAACACTGAAGCTTTCTTT.

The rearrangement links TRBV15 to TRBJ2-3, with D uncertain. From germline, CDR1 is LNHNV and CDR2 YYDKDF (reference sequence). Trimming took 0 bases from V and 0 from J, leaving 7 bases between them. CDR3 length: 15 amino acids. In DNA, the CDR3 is TGTGCCACCAGCAGAGAACAAATTAGCACAGATACGCAGTATTTT. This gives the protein CATSREQISTDTQYF.

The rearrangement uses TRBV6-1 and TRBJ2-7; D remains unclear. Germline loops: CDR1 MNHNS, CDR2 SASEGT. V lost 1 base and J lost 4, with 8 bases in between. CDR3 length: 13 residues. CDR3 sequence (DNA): TGTGCCAGCAGTGAAGGCAGGTGGTACGAGCAGTACTTC. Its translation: CASSEGRWYEQYF.